The 10 T cell receptor beta chains below come from one sample, sequenced in a study of T cells expressing NK-cell markers. Each CDR3 protein gets one entry in TCRdb, which reprocessed the 5' RACE reads and gives no DNA. Reported are about 120,000 distinct CDR3 sequences; the ten largest clones contain less than 20%. Sequenced: blood T cells: a sorted CD56 or NKG2C T cell subset, CD4+ or CD8+ T cells, or bulk PBMC T cells (not recorded which). The receptors derive from a woman aged 18 to 75 in good health.

This chain joins TRBV5-1 and TRBJ2-7; TCRdb designates TRBD2, a call that cannot be tested without DNA. The CDR3 consists of 15 residues. Looked up from germline, CDR1 is SGHRS and CDR2 is YFSETQ. The CDR3 loop reads CASRDPGASAYEQYF.

The chain links TRBV14 to TRBJ2-7. This CDR3 is 15 amino acids long. Germline-derived CDR1 and CDR2 are SGHDN and FVKESK. CDR3 in amino acids: CASSEGGLNSYEQYF. Full variable domain (missing parts from reference TRBV14 and TRBJ2-7): EAGVTQFPSHSVIEKGQTVTLRCDPISGHDNLYWYRRVMGKEIKFLLHFVKESKQDESGMPNNRFLAERTGGTYSTLKVQPAELEDSGVYFCASSEGGLNSYEQYFGPGTRLTVT.

This rearrangement joins TRBV12-3 or TRBV12-4 to TRBJ2-5; absent DNA, TCRdb's TRBD1 call cannot be checked. CDR3 length: 12 amino acids. The CDR3 here is CASKGLGETQYF.

This sequence joins TRBV29-1 and TRBJ2-3; checking the TCRdb D call of TRBD2 is not possible without DNA. Germline CDR1 reads SQVTM; CDR2 reads ANQGSEA. This CDR3 contains 16 residues. CDR3 loop: CSVGGLAGIVTDTQYF.

The chain carries TRBV4-3 and TRBJ2-2; the D call from TCRdb, TRBD1, cannot be confirmed without DNA. The CDR3 sequence is 16 residues long. Germline V gene data show CDR1 as LGHNA and CDR2 as YSLEER. The CDR3 region is CASSPGASGNTGELFF.

V usage is TRBV27 and J usage is TRBJ1-6. In germline, CDR1 is MNHEY, CDR2 SMNVEV (reference sequence). The CDR3 consists of 13 residues. CDR3: CASSLDGVSPLHF.

The chain couples TRBV3-1 to TRBJ1-2; TCRdb reports TRBD1, a call that lacks DNA to check it against. The CDR3 consists of 16 residues. Germline CDR1 is LGHDT and CDR2 is YNNKEL (reference sequence). CDR3 sequence reads: CASSLPGQGARGGYTF.

The chain is built from TRBV5-5 and TRBJ1-1; absent DNA, TCRdb's TRBD1 call cannot be checked. The CDR3 totals 18 residues. CDR1 SGHKS and CDR2 YYEKEE come from the germline V gene (reference sequence). CDR3 loop: CASSLTRGPGILNTEAFF.

The rearrangement joins TRBV7-2 to TRBJ1-1; TCRdb proposes TRBD1, but this gene call is untestable without DNA. The CDR3 has 15 residues. From germline, CDR1 is SGHTA and CDR2 FQGNSA. CDR3 sequence reads: CASSPPDRVDTEAFF.

The chain employs TRBV15 and TRBJ2-7. CDR1 LNHNV and CDR2 YYDKDF come from the germline V gene (reference sequence). The CDR3 contains 15 residues. The CDR3 is CATSRAFSAPYEQYF. The full variable domain, its missing parts supplied by reference TRBV15 and TRBJ2-7, is DAMVIQNPRYQVTQFGKPVTLSCSQTLNHNVMYWYQQKSSQAPKLLFHYYDKDFNNEADTPDNFQSRRPNTSFCFLDIRSPGLGDTAMYLCATSRAFSAPYEQYFGPGTRLTVT.